This T cell receptor beta chain was sequenced during a study of T cell changes during pregnancy in multiple sclerosis. Unmatched junction bases numbered 4, after V lost 0 bases and J lost 6 bases. CDR1 and CDR2 (germline): SGHRS, YFSETQ. This CDR3 has 15 residues. Using immunoSEQ multiplex PCR, the repertoire was profiled, and TCRdb retains in-frame clones only, with some absent. The sample contains around 97,000 clones, 85% to 95% of which appear only once. The input for sequencing was peripheral blood, taken after pregnancy. V and J are TRBV5-1 and TRBJ2-3; 10 bases line up with TRBD2. The sequence derives from a female donor with multiple sclerosis, enrolled in a pregnancy study. CDR3 loop: CASSLAAGGADTQYF. CDR3 nucleotides: TGCGCCAGCAGCTTGGCAGCGGGGGGGGCCGATACGCAGTATTTT.